Following are 28 T cell receptor beta chains from one sample sequenced in a study of shared clonotypes between healthy human individuals. The method was immunoSEQ multiplex PCR; TCRdb's version includes in-frame clones alone and lacks a portion of them. The table records hundreds of thousands of clones, 95% to 98% of them present only once. Naive-designated CD8 cells lacked CD45RO, were positively enriched for CCR7, and omitted terminally differentiated effector memory CD45RA+ cells. Sequencing used naive CD8+ T cells sorted from blood. The source is a man aged 25 to 45 in good health.

In this sample, this clone turned up once. This chain uses TRBV2 with TRBJ1-1; D is ambiguous. The CDR3 is 13 amino acids. Germline CDR1 is SNHLY and CDR2 is FYNNEI. Trimming took off 1 base at V and 2 bases at J, with 5 bases between the two ends. CDR3 sequence reads: CASSEVVNTEAFF. The CDR3 DNA follows: TGTGCCAGCAGTGAAGTCGTAAACACTGAAGCTTTCTTT.

As for this clone: The same CDR3 is also encoded by other DNA sequences in this sample. V usage is TRBV27 and J usage is TRBJ2-3; unclear D gene. The length of the CDR3 is 12 residues. Germline assignment: CDR1 MNHEY and CDR2 SMNVEV (reference sequence). V was cut by 2 bases and J by 3 bases, with 3 bases left in between. The CDR3 loop is CASSLGTDTQYF. The CDR3 bases are TGTGCCAGCAGTTTAGGAACAGATACGCAGTATTTT.

The rearrangement joins TRBV28 to TRBJ1-1; D remains unclear. This CDR3 region has 14 residues. The germline V and J ends were trimmed by 3 bases and 0 bases, with 8 bases remaining between them. Germline-derived CDR1 and CDR2 are MDHEN and SYDVKM. In nucleotides, the CDR3 is TGTGCCAGCAGTTTGGCCTTAATGAACACTGAAGCTTTCTTT. This gives the protein CASSLALMNTEAFF. The whole variable domain, remainder taken from reference TRBV28 and TRBJ1-1, is DVKVTQSSRYLVKRTGEKVFLECVQDMDHENMFWYRQDPGLGLRLIYFSYDVKMKEKGDIPEGYSVSREKKERFSLILESASTNQTSMYLCASSLALMNTEAFFGQGTRLTVV.

This rearrangement joins TRBV5-1 to TRBJ2-7, with 8 nucleotides matching TRBD2. V was pared by 6 bases and J by 0 bases, with 2 bases of the junction left unmatched. CDR3 length: 13 amino acids. CDR1 SGHRS and CDR2 YFSETQ come from the germline V gene. The CDR3 DNA is TGCGCCAGCAACCTAGCGGGCTCCTACGAGCAGTACTTC. Translating it yields CASNLAGSYEQYF.

The rearrangement links TRBV6-1 to TRBJ1-5, with D possibly matching TRBD1 (6 bases). Germline V gene data show CDR1 as MNHNS and CDR2 as SASEGT. The germline V and J ends were trimmed by 8 bases and 7 bases, with 6 bases remaining between them. The CDR3 contains 10 residues. This CDR3 reads CASGQQPQHF. CDR3 nucleotide sequence: TGTGCCAGCGGACAGCAGCCCCAGCATTTT.

V is TRBV7-3 and J is TRBJ2-7; 7 positions match TRBD2. Per the germline V gene, CDR1 is SGHTA and CDR2 is FQGTGA. The CDR3 runs to 13 residues. The V and J ends lost 4 bases and 3 bases, in that order; junction bases with no gene match: 3. CDR3 DNA sequence: TGTGCCAGCAGCTCCGGGGGGAGCTACGAGCAGTACTTC. Its protein is CASSSGGSYEQYF. The full variable domain, with the rest looked up from reference TRBV7-3 and TRBJ2-7, is GAGVSQTPSNKVTEKGKYVELRCDPISGHTALYWYRQSLGQGPEFLIYFQGTGAADDSGLPNDRFFAVRPEGSVSTLKIQRTERGDSAVYLCASSSGGSYEQYFGPGTRLTVT.

This clone was seen only once. The CDR3 loop reads CASSLRWDAIGAFF. In DNA, the CDR3 is TGTGCCAGCAGTTTAAGATGGGACGCCATTGGAGCTTTCTTT. This chain joins TRBV27 and TRBJ1-1; the D gene is possibly TRBD1 (5 bases). This CDR3 has 14 residues. The V gene's germline CDR1 is MNHEY and CDR2 SMNVEV (reference sequence). Trimming removed 2 bases at V and 10 bases at J, with 17 bases between.

The chain uses TRBV2 and TRBJ2-7; D perhaps matches TRBD1 (6 bases). The germline V and J ends were trimmed by 7 bases and 2 bases, with 12 bases remaining between them. CDR3 length equals 13 residues. The germline CDR1 and CDR2 sequences are SNHLY and FYNNEI. The CDR3 loop reads CASNSRDTYEQYF. The CDR3 DNA sequence: TGTGCCAGCAACAGCCGGGACACCTACGAGCAGTACTTC.

This chain links TRBV13 with TRBJ2-7; 9 nucleotides match TRBD1. The V and J ends lost 3 bases and 3 bases, in that order; junction bases with no gene match: 6. CDR3 size: 15 residues. CDR1 and CDR2 (germline): PRHDT, FYEKMQ (reference sequence). CDR3 DNA sequence: TGTGCCAGCAGCTTCCCGGGACAGGGAAGCTACGAGCAGTACTTC. Amino acid sequence: CASSFPGQGSYEQYF. Based on the CDR3 plus reference TRBV13 and TRBJ2-7, the full variable domain is AAGVIQSPRHLIKEKRETATLKCYPIPRHDTVYWYQQGPGQDPQFLISFYEKMQSDKGSIPDRFSAQQFSDYHSELNMSSLELGDSALYFCASSFPGQGSYEQYFGPGTRLTVT.

Here the CDR3 DNA reads TGCAGCGTGCCGCCTCGGACAGAAGGAACAGAGCAGTTCTTC. It yields the protein CSVPPRTEGTEQFF. V usage is TRBV29-1 and J usage is TRBJ2-1; possibly TRBD1 for D (6 bases). The V gene lost 6 bases and the J gene lost 10 bases, with 22 bases spanning the gap. CDR1 SQVTM and CDR2 ANQGSEA come from the germline V gene. This CDR3 has 14 amino acids.

This clone was recorded once. The V call is TRBV13, the J call TRBJ1-2; TRBD1 agrees at 9 bases. CDR3 length: 15 residues. The junction had 6 bases not matched to a gene; V was cut back by 0 bases and J by 7 bases. Germline-derived CDR1 and CDR2 are PRHDT and FYEKMQ (reference sequence). The CDR3 loop is CASSLGAQGAGGYTF. CDR3 coding DNA: TGTGCCAGCAGCTTAGGGGCACAGGGGGCGGGTGGCTACACCTTC.

The chain carries TRBV4-2 and TRBJ1-1, with D possibly being TRBD1 (6 bases). The CDR3 totals 12 residues. Per the germline V gene, CDR1 is LGHNA and CDR2 is YNFKEQ. V shed 0 bases and J shed 8 bases, with 7 bases lying between them. The DNA of the CDR3 is TGTGCCAGCAGCCAAGAGAGGGGGGAAGCTTTCTTT. Translating it yields CASSQERGEAFF.

J is TRBJ2-4 and V is TRBV7-9; D is ambiguous. The germline V gene encodes CDR1 SEHNR and CDR2 FQNEAQ (reference sequence). This CDR3 has 13 residues. V was shortened by 2 bases and J by 3 bases, with 5 bases between the two germline ends. CDR3 DNA: TGTGCCAGCAGCTTACCTAGCAAAAACATTCAGTACTTC. Its protein product is CASSLPSKNIQYF. Full variable domain (remainder filled in from reference TRBV7-9 and TRBJ2-4): DTGVSQNPRHKITKRGQNVTFRCDPISEHNRLYWYRQTLGQGPEFLTYFQNEAQLEKSRLLSDRFSAERPKGSFSTLEIQRTEQGDSAMYLCASSLPSKNIQYFGAGTRLSVL.

Points on this clone: Other DNA sequences in the same sample also yield this CDR3. The rearrangement links TRBV27 to TRBJ2-7, with 7 bases aligning to TRBD2. The CDR3 sequence is 14 residues long. V was pared by 2 bases and J by 3 bases, with 4 bases of the junction left unmatched. Germline V gives CDR1 MNHEY, CDR2 SMNVEV (reference sequence). The CDR3 is CASSLAGAGYEQYF. The DNA for the CDR3 is TGTGCCAGCAGTTTAGCGGGAGCGGGCTACGAGCAGTACTTC.

The V gene is TRBV27, the J gene TRBJ2-2; D is ambiguous. The V gene's germline CDR1 is MNHEY and CDR2 SMNVEV (reference sequence). V was cut by 5 bases and J by 0 bases, with 7 bases left in between. This CDR3 has 14 amino acids. The CDR3 spells CASSARPNTGELFF. CDR3 coding DNA: TGTGCCAGCAGTGCCCGACCGAACACCGGGGAGCTGTTTTTT.

The chain uses TRBV9 and TRBJ2-1; D unresolved. The CDR3 sequence is 11 residues long. V lost 3 bases, J lost 6 bases, and 4 bases lay in between. Germline V CDR1 and CDR2: SGDLS, YYNGEE. Here the CDR3 DNA reads TGTGCCAGCAGCGACTTCAATGAGCAGTTCTTC. Its translation is CASSDFNEQFF.

The V and J genes are TRBV7-8 and TRBJ2-7; D remains unclear. The length of the CDR3 is 11 residues. Looked up from germline, CDR1 is SGHVS and CDR2 is FQNEAQ. Trimming removed 5 bases from V and 3 bases from J, with 5 bases in between. For the CDR3, the DNA is TGTGCCAGCAGCAAGTACTACGAGCAGTACTTC. Translating gives CASSKYYEQYF.

This clone showed up just once. The chain carries TRBV28 and TRBJ1-1; TRBD1 agrees at 7 bases. Germline V gives CDR1 MDHEN, CDR2 SYDVKM. The CDR3 consists of 15 residues. The V segment lost 8 bases and the J segment 4 bases; nucleotides outside the gene matches: 13. CDR3 nucleotide sequence: TGTGCCAGCTCTACGCACAGGGGATTAGGCACTGAAGCTTTCTTT. This sequence encodes CASSTHRGLGTEAFF.

The V call is TRBV13, the J call TRBJ2-3, with D uncertain. Per the germline V gene, CDR1 is PRHDT and CDR2 is FYEKMQ (reference sequence). CDR3 length equals 13 residues. V was cut by 6 bases and J by 5 bases, with 12 bases left in between. CDR3 sequence (DNA): TGTGCCAGCAGGATAGAGTCTGGAGATACGCAGTATTTT. Protein product: CASRIESGDTQYF.

The V gene is TRBV29-1, the J gene TRBJ2-7; 10 nucleotides agree with TRBD2. V lost 7 bases to trimming and J lost 3 bases; unmatched junction nucleotides: 6. In germline, CDR1 is SQVTM, CDR2 ANQGSEA. The CDR3 runs to 13 residues. CDR3 nucleotides: TGCAGCGGTACTAGCGGGATGGACTACGAGCAGTACTTC. Protein sequence: CSGTSGMDYEQYF.

The rearrangement joins TRBV9 to TRBJ2-2; D not resolved. The germline V gene has CDR1 SGDLS and CDR2 YYNGEE. The V end lost 0 bases, the J end lost 5 bases, and 8 bases lay between the germline ends. This CDR3 is built from 14 residues. Here the CDR3 reads CASSVVMGTGELFF. The CDR3 DNA is TGTGCCAGCAGCGTAGTCATGGGGACCGGGGAGCTGTTTTTT.

J is TRBJ2-7 and V is TRBV28, with 7 bases fitting TRBD1. V lost 2 bases, J lost 0 bases, and 4 bases stayed unmatched. The germline V gene has CDR1 MDHEN and CDR2 SYDVKM. The CDR3 totals 15 residues. In DNA form, the CDR3 reads TGTGCCAGCAGTTTACGGCAGGGGGTCTCCTACGAGCAGTACTTC. Its protein product is CASSLRQGVSYEQYF.

This clone has just one count. The CDR3 DNA reads TGTGCCAGCAGCTTGGACCAGGGGCCCTACGAGCAGTACTTC. Protein: CASSLDQGPYEQYF. The chain links TRBV5-4 to TRBJ2-7; a possible D gene is TRBD1 (6 bases). Trimming took off 0 bases at V and 2 bases at J, with 9 bases between the two ends. The germline V gene encodes CDR1 SGHNT and CDR2 YYREEE (reference sequence). The CDR3 sequence is 14 residues long. The variable domain in full, completed from reference TRBV5-4 and TRBJ2-7, reads ETGVTQSPTHLIKTRGQQVTLRCSSQSGHNTVSWYQQALGQGPQFIFQYYREEENGRGNFPPRFSGLQFPNYSSELNVNALELDDSALYLCASSLDQGPYEQYFGPGTRLTVT.

The rearrangement joins TRBV15 to TRBJ2-5, with D maybe TRBD2 (6 bases). CDR1 and CDR2 (germline): LNHNV, YYDKDF (reference sequence). V lost 0 bases and J 7 bases, leaving 12 bases between the germline ends. The CDR3 has 14 amino acids. DNA for the CDR3: TGTGCCACCAGCAGAGATAGGAATAGCGGGACCCAGTACTTC. This encodes CATSRDRNSGTQYF.

J is TRBJ2-3 and V is TRBV27, with D maybe TRBD1 (5 bases). The germline V gene has CDR1 MNHEY and CDR2 SMNVEV (reference sequence). Deletions cut 2 bases from V and 4 bases from J, with 10 bases between. The CDR3 has 14 amino acids. CDR3 DNA sequence: TGTGCCAGCAGTTTAATAACAGGTTCAGATACGCAGTATTTT. It translates to CASSLITGSDTQYF.

The chain recombines TRBV6-5 with TRBJ2-5; TRBD1 matches 9 bases. CDR1 and CDR2 (germline): MNHEY, SVGAGI. V shed 5 bases and J 5 bases; nucleotides not matched to a gene: 9. The CDR3 extends over 15 amino acids. CDR3 bases: TGTGCCAGCAGTCTAGGGACAGGGAAGGTGGAGACCCAGTACTTC. This translates into CASSLGTGKVETQYF.

This chain's CDR3 is CAGRGQDYEQYF. CDR3 in DNA: TGTGCCGGCCGGGGACAGGACTACGAGCAGTACTTC. This chain connects TRBV7-9 to TRBJ2-7; 8 bases are shared with TRBD1. From germline, CDR1 is SEHNR and CDR2 FQNEAQ (reference sequence). The ends lost 11 bases at V and 3 bases at J; junction bases unmatched: 6. The CDR3 runs to 12 residues.

This chain connects TRBV6-1 to TRBJ2-1; D uncertain. Germline V gene lookup returns CDR1 MNHNS and CDR2 SASEGT. This CDR3 region has 13 residues. Trimming cost V 4 bases and J 7 bases, with 11 bases left between them. CDR3: CASSGVPVNEQFF. CDR3 coding DNA: TGTGCCAGCAGTGGAGTTCCGGTAAATGAGCAGTTCTTC.